This T cell receptor (beta chain) was recorded in a study of blood T cell repertoires in COVID-19. Study overall: Both acute and convalescent COVID-19 samples were obtained from the United States, Italy and Spain. Sources were T cells, B-cell-depleted T cells, or PBMCs; the material itself was cDNA or gDNA.

Trimming removed 4 bases at V and 0 bases at J, with 7 bases between. CDR1 and CDR2 (germline): SGHTA, FQGTGA. The CDR3 is made up of 15 amino acids. Followed longitudinally, the Seattle patients had been enrolled during active infection. Authors' processing steps: Estimation of nucleated cell counts was performed using reference gene primer amplification. Sequenced by immunoSEQ multiplex PCR; TCRdb stores in-frame clones only, minus some. V and J calls plus clone size are reproduced from that table; the DNA served to infer D and trimming. Of 62,000 or so clones listed, around 80% were seen once; the top ten hold approximately 15%. This clone has only one observation.

The rearrangement uses TRBV7-3 and TRBJ2-6; unclear D gene. This clonotype originated in a man in his 60s with COVID-19, enrolled during active disease. The specimen sequenced was peripheral blood. Written as DNA, the CDR3 is TGTGCCAGCAGCTCTTTTTTCTCTGGGGCCAACGTCCTGACTTTC. Translation: CASSSFFSGANVLTF.